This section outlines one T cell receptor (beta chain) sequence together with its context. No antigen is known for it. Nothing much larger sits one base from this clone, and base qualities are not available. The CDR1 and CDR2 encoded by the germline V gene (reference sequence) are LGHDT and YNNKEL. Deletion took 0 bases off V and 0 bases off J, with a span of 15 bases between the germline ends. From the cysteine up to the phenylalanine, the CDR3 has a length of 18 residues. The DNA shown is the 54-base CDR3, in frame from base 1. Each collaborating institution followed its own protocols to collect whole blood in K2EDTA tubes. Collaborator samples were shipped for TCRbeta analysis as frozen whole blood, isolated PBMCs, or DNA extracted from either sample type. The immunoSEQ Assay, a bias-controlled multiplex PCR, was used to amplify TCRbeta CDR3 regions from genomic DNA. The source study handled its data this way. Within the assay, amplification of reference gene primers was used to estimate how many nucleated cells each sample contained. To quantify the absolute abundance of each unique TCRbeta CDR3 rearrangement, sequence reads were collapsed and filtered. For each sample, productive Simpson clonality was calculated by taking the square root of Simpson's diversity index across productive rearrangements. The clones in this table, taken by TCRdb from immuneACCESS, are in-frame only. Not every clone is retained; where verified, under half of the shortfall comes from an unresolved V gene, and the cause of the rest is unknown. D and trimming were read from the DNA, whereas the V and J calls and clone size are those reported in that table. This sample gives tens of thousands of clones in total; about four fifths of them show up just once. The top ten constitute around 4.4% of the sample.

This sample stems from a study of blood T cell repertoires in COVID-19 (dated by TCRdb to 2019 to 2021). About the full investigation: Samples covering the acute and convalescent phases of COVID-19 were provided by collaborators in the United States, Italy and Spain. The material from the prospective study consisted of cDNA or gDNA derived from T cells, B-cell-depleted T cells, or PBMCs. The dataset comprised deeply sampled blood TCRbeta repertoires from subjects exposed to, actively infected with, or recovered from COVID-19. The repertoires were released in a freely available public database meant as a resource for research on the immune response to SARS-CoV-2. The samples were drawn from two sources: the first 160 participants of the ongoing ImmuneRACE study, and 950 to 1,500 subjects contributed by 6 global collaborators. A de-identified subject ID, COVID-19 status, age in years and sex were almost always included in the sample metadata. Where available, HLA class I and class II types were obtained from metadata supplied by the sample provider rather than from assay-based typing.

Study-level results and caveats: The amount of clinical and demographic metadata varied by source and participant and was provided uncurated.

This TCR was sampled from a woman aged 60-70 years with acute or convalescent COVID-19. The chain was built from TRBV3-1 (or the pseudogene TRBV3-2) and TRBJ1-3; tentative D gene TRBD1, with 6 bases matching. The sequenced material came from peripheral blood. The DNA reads TGTGCCAGCAGCCAAGAGGGGGCCAGGCCCCACTCTGGAAACACCATATATTTT. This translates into CASSQEGARPHSGNTIYF.